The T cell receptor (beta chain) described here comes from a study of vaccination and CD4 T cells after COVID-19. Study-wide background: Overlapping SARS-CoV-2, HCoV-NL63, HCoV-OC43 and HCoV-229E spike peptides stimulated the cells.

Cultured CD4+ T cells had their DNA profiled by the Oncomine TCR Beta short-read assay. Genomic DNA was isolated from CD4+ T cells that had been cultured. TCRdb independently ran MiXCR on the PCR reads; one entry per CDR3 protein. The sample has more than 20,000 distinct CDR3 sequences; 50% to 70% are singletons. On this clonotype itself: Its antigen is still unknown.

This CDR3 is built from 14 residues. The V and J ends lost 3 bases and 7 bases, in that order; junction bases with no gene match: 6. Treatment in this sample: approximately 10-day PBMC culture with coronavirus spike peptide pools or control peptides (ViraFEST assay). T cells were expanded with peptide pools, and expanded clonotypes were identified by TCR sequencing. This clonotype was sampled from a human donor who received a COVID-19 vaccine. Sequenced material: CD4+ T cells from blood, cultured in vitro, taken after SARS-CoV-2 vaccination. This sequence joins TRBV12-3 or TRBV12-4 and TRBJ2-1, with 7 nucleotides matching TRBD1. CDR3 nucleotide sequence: TGTGCCAGCAGTTTTGGGGTCAGGGGGAATGAGCAGTTCTTC. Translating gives CASSFGVRGNEQFF.